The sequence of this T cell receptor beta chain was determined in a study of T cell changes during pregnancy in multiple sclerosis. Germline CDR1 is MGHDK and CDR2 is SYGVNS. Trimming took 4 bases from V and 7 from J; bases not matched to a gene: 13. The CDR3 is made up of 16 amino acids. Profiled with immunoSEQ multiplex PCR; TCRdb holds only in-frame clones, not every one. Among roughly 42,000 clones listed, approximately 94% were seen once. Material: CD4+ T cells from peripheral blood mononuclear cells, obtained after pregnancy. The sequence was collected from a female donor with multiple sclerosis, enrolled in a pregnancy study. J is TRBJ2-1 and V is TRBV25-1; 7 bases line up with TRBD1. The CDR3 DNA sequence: TGTGCCAGCAGTGGAGGGGACAGCTATCCTGGGAATGAGCAGTTCTTC. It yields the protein CASSGGDSYPGNEQFF.